This T cell receptor (beta chain) was found in a study of blood T cells in healthy people across ages. Study-wide results and limits: Estimates drawn from one million T cells were deemed to understate diversity. Unsorted PBMCs prevented conclusive naive versus antigen-experienced comparison. It was found that TCR beta diversity correlated strongly with the percentage of naive T cells. Donor CMV status was unknown, possibly confounding expanded clonotype changes.

PCR was performed a second time for about 7 to 11 cycles using a sample-barcoded 5' primer and a J-beta primer mix. One entry per CDR3 protein, called by TCRdb with MiXCR from the 5' RACE reads. The sample has about 720,000 distinct CDR3 sequences, about 20% seen once. In the case of this clonotype: Antigen specificity is unknown.

V dropped 3 bases and J dropped 4; count of bases not matched to a gene: 12. The CDR3 is 18 amino acids. Per germline, CDR1 DFQATT and CDR2 SNEGSKA (reference sequence). Sequencing input: blood. This TCR was recovered from a man between 70 and 80 years old in good health. The chain recombines TRBV20-1 with TRBJ2-3; TRBD2 agrees at 14 bases. CDR3 in amino acids: CSARHSFRTSGRPDTQYF. The DNA for the CDR3 is TGCAGTGCTAGGCATTCATTCAGGACTAGCGGGAGGCCAGATACGCAGTATTTT.